The 4 T cell receptor beta chains listed next were all sequenced from one sample in a study of blood T cell repertoires in COVID-19. The assay was immunoSEQ multiplex PCR, and TCRdb's table has in-frame clones only and misses some. This repertoire shows about 210,000 clones, about nine tenths found once; its top ten account for 2% to 2.5%. Sequencing input: PBMCs or T cells enriched from blood (not recorded which). The receptors shown here come from a middle-aged woman with acute COVID-19.

This clone was seen a single time. The chain recombines TRBV3-1 (or the pseudogene TRBV3-2) with TRBJ2-7; D possibly corresponds to TRBD2 (5 bases). Germline-derived CDR1 and CDR2 are LGHDT and YNNKEL (reference sequence). This CDR3 is built from 14 residues. The germline V and J ends were trimmed by 2 bases and 2 bases, with 10 bases remaining between them. DNA of the CDR3: TGTGCCAGCAGCCAACTACGAGGGACCTACGAGCAGTACTTC. This sequence encodes CASSQLRGTYEQYF.

This rearrangement joins TRBV18 to TRBJ1-2; D ambiguous. CDR3 size: 14 residues. V was pared by 2 bases and J by 0 bases, with 7 bases between. Germline CDR1 reads KGHSH; CDR2 reads LQKENI. The CDR3, as DNA: TGTGCCAGCTCACCAACCACGGCTAACTATGGCTACACCTTC. Translating gives CASSPTTANYGYTF. The variable domain in full, completed from reference TRBV18 and TRBJ1-2, reads NAGVMQNPRHLVRRRGQEARLRCSPMKGHSHVYWYRQLPEEGLKFMVYLQKENIIDESGMPKERFSAEFPKEGPSILRIQQVVRGDSAAYFCASSPTTANYGYTFGSGTRLTVV.

This chain connects TRBV6-1 to TRBJ2-7, with unresolved D. The CDR3 covers 13 residues. The V gene lost 1 base and the J gene lost 6 bases, with 10 bases spanning the gap. Looked up from germline, CDR1 is MNHNS and CDR2 is SASEGT. As DNA, the CDR3 is TGTGCCAGCAGTGAAGGCCCCATGAGCGAGCAGTACGTC. Protein: CASSEGPMSEQYV.

The chain is built from TRBV4-1 and TRBJ1-2; no clear D. The CDR3 sequence is 14 residues long. In germline, CDR1 is MGHRA, CDR2 YSYEKL. V was shortened by 5 bases and J by 4 bases, with 14 bases between the two germline ends. The CDR3 sequence: CASSDGGRIYGYTF. CDR3 in DNA: TGCGCCAGCAGCGATGGAGGACGGATCTATGGCTACACCTTC.